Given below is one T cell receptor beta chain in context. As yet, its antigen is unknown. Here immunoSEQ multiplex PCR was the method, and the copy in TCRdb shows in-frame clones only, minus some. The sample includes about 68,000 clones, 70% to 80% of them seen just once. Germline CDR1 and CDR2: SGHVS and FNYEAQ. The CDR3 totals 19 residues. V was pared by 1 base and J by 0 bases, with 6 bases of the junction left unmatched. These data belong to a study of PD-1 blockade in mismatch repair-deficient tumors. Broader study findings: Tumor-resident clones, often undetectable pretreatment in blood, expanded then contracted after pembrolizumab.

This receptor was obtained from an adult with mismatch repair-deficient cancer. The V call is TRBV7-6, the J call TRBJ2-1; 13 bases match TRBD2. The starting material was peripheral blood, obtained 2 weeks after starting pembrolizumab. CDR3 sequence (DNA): TGTGCCAGCAGCTTAGAGCCGGGACTAGCGGGGTTCTCCTACAATGAGCAGTTCTTC. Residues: CASSLEPGLAGFSYNEQFF.